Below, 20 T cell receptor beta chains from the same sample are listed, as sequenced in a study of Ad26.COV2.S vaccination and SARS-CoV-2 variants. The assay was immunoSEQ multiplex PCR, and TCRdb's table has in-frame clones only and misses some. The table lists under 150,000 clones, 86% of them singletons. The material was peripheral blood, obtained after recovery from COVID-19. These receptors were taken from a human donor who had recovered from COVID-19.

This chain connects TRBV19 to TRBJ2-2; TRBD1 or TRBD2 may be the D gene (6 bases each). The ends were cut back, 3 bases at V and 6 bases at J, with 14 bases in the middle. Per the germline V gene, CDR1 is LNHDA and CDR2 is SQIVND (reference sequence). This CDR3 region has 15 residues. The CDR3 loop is CASSIVWGAAGELFF. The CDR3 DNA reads TGTGCCAGTAGTATCGTATGGGGGGCAGCCGGGGAGCTGTTTTTT.

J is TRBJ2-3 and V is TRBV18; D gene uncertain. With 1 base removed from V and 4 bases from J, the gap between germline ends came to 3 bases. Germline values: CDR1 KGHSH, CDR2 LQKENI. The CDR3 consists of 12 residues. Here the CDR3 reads CASSPRADTQYF. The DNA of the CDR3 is TGTGCCAGCTCACCACGGGCAGATACGCAGTATTTT. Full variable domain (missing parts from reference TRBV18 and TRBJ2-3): NAGVMQNPRHLVRRRGQEARLRCSPMKGHSHVYWYRQLPEEGLKFMVYLQKENIIDESGMPKERFSAEFPKEGPSILRIQQVVRGDSAAYFCASSPRADTQYFGPGTRLTVL.

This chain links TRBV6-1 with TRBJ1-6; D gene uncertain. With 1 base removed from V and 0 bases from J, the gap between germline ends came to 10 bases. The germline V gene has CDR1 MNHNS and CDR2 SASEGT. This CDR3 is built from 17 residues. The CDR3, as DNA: TGTGCCAGCAGTGAAGTTGGGAAGAGCTCCTATAATTCACCCCTCCACTTT. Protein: CASSEVGKSSYNSPLHF.

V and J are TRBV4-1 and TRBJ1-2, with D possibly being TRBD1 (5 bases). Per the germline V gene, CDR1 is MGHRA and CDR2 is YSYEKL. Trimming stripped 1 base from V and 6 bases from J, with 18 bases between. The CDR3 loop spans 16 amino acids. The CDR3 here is CASSQGPGTFRDGYTF. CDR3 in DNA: TGCGCCAGCAGCCAAGGCCCCGGGACCTTCCGTGATGGCTACACCTTC.

Written as DNA, the CDR3 is TGTGCCAGCAGTCGACCGGGGGATAATCAGCCCCAGCATTTT. Protein product: CASSRPGDNQPQHF. The chain uses TRBV6-2 or TRBV6-3 and TRBJ1-5; D might be TRBD1 (5 bases). Germline assignment: CDR1 MNHEY and CDR2 SVGEGT. The CDR3 has 14 residues. Trimming removed 5 bases at V and 4 bases at J, with 12 bases between.

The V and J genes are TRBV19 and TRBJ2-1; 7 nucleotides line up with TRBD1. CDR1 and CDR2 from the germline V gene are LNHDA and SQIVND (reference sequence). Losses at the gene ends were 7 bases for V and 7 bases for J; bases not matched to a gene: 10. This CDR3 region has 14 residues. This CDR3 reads CASTMTGTVNEQFF. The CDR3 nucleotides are TGTGCCAGTACCATGACAGGGACGGTGAATGAGCAGTTCTTC.

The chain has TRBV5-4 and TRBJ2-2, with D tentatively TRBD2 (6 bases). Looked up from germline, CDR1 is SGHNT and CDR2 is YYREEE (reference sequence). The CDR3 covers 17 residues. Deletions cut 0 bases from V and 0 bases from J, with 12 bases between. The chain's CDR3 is CASSLGGSSANTGELFF. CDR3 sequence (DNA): TGTGCCAGCAGCTTGGGGGGGTCTAGCGCGAACACCGGGGAGCTGTTTTTT.

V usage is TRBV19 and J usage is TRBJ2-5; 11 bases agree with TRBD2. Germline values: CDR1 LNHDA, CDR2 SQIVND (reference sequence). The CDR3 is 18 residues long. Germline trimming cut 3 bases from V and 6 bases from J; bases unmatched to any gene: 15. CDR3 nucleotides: TGTGCCAGTAGTATCGTGGGAACTAGCGGGGGAGTGGGAAAGACCCAGTACTTC. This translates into CASSIVGTSGGVGKTQYF.

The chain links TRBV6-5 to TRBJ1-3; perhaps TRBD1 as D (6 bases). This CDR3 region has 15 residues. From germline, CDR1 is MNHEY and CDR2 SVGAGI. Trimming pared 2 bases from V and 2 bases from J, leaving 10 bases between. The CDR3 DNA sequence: TGTGCCAGCAGTTACGAGGGGGTTACTGGAAACACCATATATTTT. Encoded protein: CASSYEGVTGNTIYF.

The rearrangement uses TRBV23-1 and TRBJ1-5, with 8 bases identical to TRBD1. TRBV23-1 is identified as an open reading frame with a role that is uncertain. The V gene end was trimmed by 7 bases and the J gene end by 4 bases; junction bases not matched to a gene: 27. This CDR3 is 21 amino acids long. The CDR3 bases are TGCGCCAGCATAAGGGATCCTAGACAGGGGCCTGCAGGAGGGGAGAATCAGCCCCAGCATTTT. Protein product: CASIRDPRQGPAGGENQPQHF.

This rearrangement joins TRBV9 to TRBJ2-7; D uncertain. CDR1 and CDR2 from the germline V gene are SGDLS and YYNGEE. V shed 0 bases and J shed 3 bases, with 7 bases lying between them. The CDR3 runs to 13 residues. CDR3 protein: CASSVGGNYEQYF. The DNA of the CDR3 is TGTGCCAGCAGCGTAGGCGGCAACTACGAGCAGTACTTC.

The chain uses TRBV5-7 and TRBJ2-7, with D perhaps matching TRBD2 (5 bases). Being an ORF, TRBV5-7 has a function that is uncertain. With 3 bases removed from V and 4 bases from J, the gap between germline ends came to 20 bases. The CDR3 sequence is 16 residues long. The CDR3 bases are TGTGCCAGCAGCTCGTCGCCCGGGATAGTGTGGTACGAGCAGTACTTC. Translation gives CASSSSPGIVWYEQYF.

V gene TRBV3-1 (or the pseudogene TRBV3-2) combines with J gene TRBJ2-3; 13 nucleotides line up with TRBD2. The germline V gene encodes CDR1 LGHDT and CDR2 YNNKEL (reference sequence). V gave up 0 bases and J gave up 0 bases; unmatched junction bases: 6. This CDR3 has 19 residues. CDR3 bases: TGTGCCAGCAGCCAAGAACTGGGACTAGCGGGGCTGAGCACAGATACGCAGTATTTT. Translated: CASSQELGLAGLSTDTQYF.

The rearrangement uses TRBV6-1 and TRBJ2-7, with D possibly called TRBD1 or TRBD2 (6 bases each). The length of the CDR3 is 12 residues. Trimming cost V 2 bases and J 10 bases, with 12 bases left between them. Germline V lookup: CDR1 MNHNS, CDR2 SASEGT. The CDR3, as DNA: TGTGCCAGCAGTGAACTACAGGGAGGTCAGTACTTC. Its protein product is CASSELQGGQYF.

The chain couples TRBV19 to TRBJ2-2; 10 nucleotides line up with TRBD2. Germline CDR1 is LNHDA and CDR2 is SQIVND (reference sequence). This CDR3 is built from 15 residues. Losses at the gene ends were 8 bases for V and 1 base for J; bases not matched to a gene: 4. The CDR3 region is CASLSGGENTGELFF. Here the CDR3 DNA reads TGTGCCAGTCTAAGCGGGGGGGAGAACACCGGGGAGCTGTTTTTT.

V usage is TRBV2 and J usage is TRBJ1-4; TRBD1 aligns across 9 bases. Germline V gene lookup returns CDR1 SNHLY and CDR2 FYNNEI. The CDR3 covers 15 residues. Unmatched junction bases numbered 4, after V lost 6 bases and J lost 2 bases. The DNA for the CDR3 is TGTGCCAGCAGGGTACAGGGGGCTACTAATGAAAAACTGTTTTTT. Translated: CASRVQGATNEKLFF. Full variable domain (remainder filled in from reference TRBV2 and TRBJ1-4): EPEVTQTPSHQVTQMGQEVILRCVPISNHLYFYWYRQILGQKVEFLVSFYNNEISEKSEIFDDQFSVERPDGSNFTLKIRSTKLEDSAMYFCASRVQGATNEKLFFGSGTQLSVL.

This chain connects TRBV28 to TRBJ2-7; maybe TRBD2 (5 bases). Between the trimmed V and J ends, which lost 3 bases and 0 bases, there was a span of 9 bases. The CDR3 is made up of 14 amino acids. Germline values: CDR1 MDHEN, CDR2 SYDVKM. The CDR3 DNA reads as TGTGCCAGCAGTTTGGCTGGGAGCTCCTACGAGCAGTACTTC. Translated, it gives CASSLAGSSYEQYF.

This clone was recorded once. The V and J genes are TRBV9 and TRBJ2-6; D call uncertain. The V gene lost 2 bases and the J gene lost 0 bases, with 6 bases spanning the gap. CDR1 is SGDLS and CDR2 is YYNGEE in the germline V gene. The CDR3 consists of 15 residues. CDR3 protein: CASSVFDSGANVLTF. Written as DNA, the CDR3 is TGTGCCAGCAGCGTCTTCGACTCTGGGGCCAACGTCCTGACTTTC. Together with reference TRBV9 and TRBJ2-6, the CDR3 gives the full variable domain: DSGVTQTPKHLITATGQRVTLRCSPRSGDLSVYWYQQSLDQGLQFLIQYYNGEERAKGNILERFSAQQFPDLHSELNLSSLELGDSALYFCASSVFDSGANVLTFGAGSRLTVL.

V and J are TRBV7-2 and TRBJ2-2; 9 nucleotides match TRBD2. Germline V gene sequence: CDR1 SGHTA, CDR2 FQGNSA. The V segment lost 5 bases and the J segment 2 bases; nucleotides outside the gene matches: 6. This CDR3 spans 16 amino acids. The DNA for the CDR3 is TGTGCCAGCAGCCCAAGCGGGGGGACTAACACCGGGGAGCTGTTTTTT. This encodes CASSPSGGTNTGELFF.

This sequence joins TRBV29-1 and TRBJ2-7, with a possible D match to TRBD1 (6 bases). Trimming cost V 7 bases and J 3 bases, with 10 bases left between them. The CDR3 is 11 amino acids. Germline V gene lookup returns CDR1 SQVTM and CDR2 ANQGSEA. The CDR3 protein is CSAQTGYEQYF. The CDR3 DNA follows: TGCAGCGCCCAGACAGGCTACGAGCAGTACTTC.